This T cell receptor (beta chain) was retrieved from a study of OX40 agonist ivuxolimab in advanced cancers. The CDR3 length is 15 residues. V lost 3 bases, J lost 3 bases, and 3 bases stayed unmatched. Germline lookup yields CDR1 WSHSY and CDR2 SAAADI. Clones were sequenced by immunoSEQ multiplex PCR, and TCRdb holds only the in-frame ones, with some missing. Among about 67,000 clones listed, approximately 85% were seen once. The receptor's source is an adult with an advanced solid tumor such as melanoma, head and neck, liver or kidney cancer. The sequences come from CD4+ or CD8+ T cells sorted from blood, collected in a trial of the OX40 agonist ivuxolimab. The chain uses TRBV10-2 and TRBJ2-3; 10 bases are shared with TRBD2. Here the CDR3 DNA reads TGCGCCAGCAGTGATCCTAGCGGGAGTACAGATACGCAGTATTTT. Translation gives CASSDPSGSTDTQYF.